The rows below give T cell receptor beta chains drawn from one sample of a study of Tregs in tolerant kidney transplant recipients. Data came from immunoSEQ multiplex PCR; TCRdb stores just in-frame clones and leaves some out. The table shows 80,000 or so clones, with 90% to 95% occurring only once. The sample here was CD4+ T cells from blood (PBMCs), taken 24 months after the transplant. These TCRs come from a human patient who received a combined kidney and bone marrow transplant. T cells may partly derive from the graft donor. Both conserved end residues are part of each CDR3. A D gene is named only where the DNA matches it firmly. Where a row states a size, it is once, few, many or the class of an expanded clone; other rows omit it.

v_gene,d_gene,abundance,j_gene,CDR3nt,CDR3aa
TRBV6-6,TRBD1,.,TRBJ2-7,TGTGCCAGCAGTAAACCGGGACAGGGGCGTAGCGAGCAGTACTTC,CASSKPGQGRSEQYF
TRBV5-1,TRBD2,.,TRBJ2-3,TGCGCCAGCAGCCCCGGACTAGCGGGAGATTTCTGGGTCACAGATACGCAGTATTTT,CASSPGLAGDFWVTDTQYF
TRBV28,TRBD1,.,TRBJ2-5,TGTGCCAGCAGTTTCCCAATACAGGGGGCCCTCCAAGAGACCCAGTACTTC,CASSFPIQGALQETQYF
TRBV29-1,TRBD2,.,TRBJ2-1,TGCAGCGTGGAGGGGAGCGTGCGCGGGGGGGCCTACAATGAGCAGTTCTTC,CSVEGSVRGGAYNEQFF
TRBV28,.,.,TRBJ2-2,TGTGCCAGCAGTTTATCCGCGACAGCGAACACCGGGGAGCTGTTTTTT,CASSLSATANTGELFF
TRBV5-6,TRBD2,.,TRBJ2-1,TGTGCCAGCAGCAGGGCTACAGCGGGAATAGTCCCATTTGAGCAGTTCTTC,CASSRATAGIVPFEQFF
TRBV7-9,TRBD1,.,TRBJ2-7,TGTGCCAGCAGCCCCGTTTCCAGGGGGTCCTACGAGCAGTACTTC,CASSPVSRGSYEQYF
TRBV5-4,.,.,TRBJ1-1,TGTGCCAGCAGCGTGCCGGGACAGAACACTGAAGCTTTCTTT,CASSVPGQNTEAFF
TRBV7-8,TRBD1,.,TRBJ1-2,TGTGCCAGCAGCTCTGGGACAGGGTCCTACTATGGCTACACCTTC,CASSSGTGSYYGYTF
TRBV5-8,.,.,TRBJ2-2,TGTGCCAGCAGTGCACAGGGTGTTGCCAGCGCCGGGGAGCTGTTTTTT,CASSAQGVASAGELFF
TRBV2,TRBD2,once,TRBJ2-7,TGTGCCAGCACCCATGGACTAGCGGGAGAATCAGCCTACGAGCAGTACTTC,CASTHGLAGESAYEQYF
TRBV19,.,.,TRBJ2-6,TGTGCCAGTAGTATAGGACTTCTCTCTGGGGCCAACGTCCTGACTTTC,CASSIGLLSGANVLTF
TRBV5-8,TRBD2,.,TRBJ2-2,TGTGCCAGCAGCCTAAGACTAGCGGGTTTCGGCGGGGAGCTGTTTTTT,CASSLRLAGFGGELFF
TRBV28,TRBD1,.,TRBJ1-6,TGTGCCAGCAGTTCACAGGGGGCGCCTCCCTATTCCCCCCTCCACTTT,CASSSQGAPPYSPLHF
TRBV19,TRBD1,.,TRBJ1-6,TGTGCCAGTACCCGGACAGGAGGGAATTCCCCCCTCCACTTT,CASTRTGGNSPLHF
TRBV11-1,.,.,TRBJ1-6,TGTGCCAGCACATCAAGAGGGCTGGGGAATTCACCCCTCCACTTT,CASTSRGLGNSPLHF
TRBV5-1,.,once,TRBJ2-7,TGCGCCAGCAGCTTGGGAGGGGGAAAGTCCTACGAGCAGTACTTC,CASSLGGGKSYEQYF
TRBV27,.,.,TRBJ2-7,TGTGCCAGCAGTTTCGCGACAGGGGACTACGAGGACTACGAGCAGTACTTC,CASSFATGDYEDYEQYF
TRBV4-3,TRBD1,few,TRBJ1-3,TGCGCCAGCAGCCTACAGGGGAGGTGGAACACCATATATTTT,CASSLQGRWNTIYF
TRBV28,TRBD2,.,TRBJ2-7,TGTGCCAGCAAGGCGGGGGGGCGGTACGAGCAGTACTTC,CASKAGGRYEQYF
TRBV4-2,.,once,TRBJ2-2,TGTGCCAGCAGCCAAGAACCGGGACTGGCGAACACCGGGGAGCTGTTTTTT,CASSQEPGLANTGELFF
TRBV29-1,.,.,TRBJ1-1,TGCAGCGTTGATAGGGGAACGGCTGAAGCTTTCTTT,CSVDRGTAEAFF
TRBV11-2,.,.,TRBJ2-1,TGTGCCAGCAGCTTAGGTCTTAGCGGAATATACAATGAGCAGTTCTTC,CASSLGLSGIYNEQFF
TRBV11-2,.,.,TRBJ1-2,TGTGCCAGCAGCCCCTACCGGGATGGCTACACCTTC,CASSPYRDGYTF
TRBV29-1,TRBD2,.,TRBJ2-1,TGCAGCGTTGAAAATCAGCGGGGGCCTTACAATGAGCAGTTCTTC,CSVENQRGPYNEQFF
TRBV6-5,TRBD1,once,TRBJ2-1,TGTGCCAGCAGTTACTTGGGGACAGGGAGTAATGAGCAGTTCTTC,CASSYLGTGSNEQFF
TRBV23-1,TRBD1,.,TRBJ2-2,TGCGCCAGCAGTCCCGGGACAGGGAAAACCGGGGAGCTGTTTTTT,CASSPGTGKTGELFF
TRBV6-1,.,.,TRBJ1-5,TGTGCCAGCAGGGATATGGGACTGGGGAATCAGCCCCAGCATTTT,CASRDMGLGNQPQHF